This is a list of T cell receptor beta chains from one sample in a study of T cells in Graves' hyperthyroidism and ophthalmopathy. Via MiXCR, TCRdb re-called the multiplex PCR reads, giving one row per CDR3 protein. The sample has more than 300,000 distinct CDR3 sequences, 17% seen once. The sequencing sample was made of blood. These receptors were taken from a woman aged 25 to 45 with Graves' hyperthyroidism that later progressed to Graves' ophthalmopathy. Both conserved end residues are part of each CDR3. D genes are given only for firm matches. Expanded clones get a size class; other rows say once, few or many, or leave the size out.

>.|TRBJ2-1|many|TRBV20-1
TGCAGTGCTAGTGTGATATCAAGACCTAATGAGCAGTTCTTC
CSASVISRPNEQFF
>TRBD1|TRBJ2-7|many|TRBV2
TGTGCCAGCAAAGACGGGACAGGGGGCTACGAGCAGTACTTC
CASKDGTGGYEQYF
>.|TRBJ1-6|many|TRBV20-1
TGCAGTGCCCCGAGAGTTAAAAGCTCCTATAATTCACCCCTCCACTTT
CSAPRVKSSYNSPLHF
>.|TRBJ1-4|many|TRBV2
TGTGCCAGCAGTGGGGGGATCACCTTTGAAGAAAAACTGTTTTTT
CASSGGITFEEKLFF
>TRBD2|TRBJ2-2|few|TRBV11-2
TGTGCCAGCAGCTTAGTTCGCCGCGGGAGGGTCGGGGAGCTGTTTTTT
CASSLVRRGRVGELFF
>TRBD2|TRBJ2-7|many|TRBV12-3/TRBV12-4
TGTGCCAGCAGTTTAGAAAGTTTTATAGCGGGGACTGTCGTAGGCGAGCAGTACTTC
CASSLESFIAGTVVGEQYF
>.|TRBJ1-5|many|TRBV19
TGTGCCAGTAGTATAGTAAGTAATAGCAATCAGCCCCAGCATTTT
CASSIVSNSNQPQHF
>TRBD2|TRBJ2-2|many|TRBV28
TGTGCCAGCAGTTTCACTAGCGGGGGGCCTCTTTTCAACACCGGGGAGCTGTTTTTT
CASSFTSGGPLFNTGELFF
>.|TRBJ2-3|many|TRBV20-1
TGCAGTGCTAGAGAGACCCGGAAAGATACGCAGTATTTT
CSARETRKDTQYF
>TRBD1|TRBJ1-2|few|TRBV6-1
TGTGCCAGCAGAGCATTCACAGGGGGTGGCTACACCTTC
CASRAFTGGGYTF
>.|TRBJ2-7|many|TRBV9
TGTGCCAGCAGCACTGGGGGGGGAACAGGGGGTTACGAGCAGTACTTC
CASSTGGGTGGYEQYF
>TRBD1|TRBJ1-3|.|TRBV18
TGTGCCAGCTCACCACTAGCCACAAGGACAGGGGCTGGAAACACCATATATTTT
CASSPLATRTGAGNTIYF
>.|TRBJ1-6|many|TRBV7-2
TGTGCCAGCAGCTTGCAGAGGTACTCACCCCTCCACTTT
CASSLQRYSPLHF
>TRBD2|TRBJ2-5|many|TRBV11-3
TGTGCCAGCAGCCCCCGGACTAGCGGAGTCCAAGAGACCCAGTACTTC
CASSPRTSGVQETQYF
>.|TRBJ2-2|.|TRBV20-1
TGCAGTGCTAGATCAGGGGTAAACGCTCGCACCGGGGAGCTGTCTTTT
CSARSGVNARTGELSF
>TRBD1|TRBJ2-5|many|TRBV11-2
TGTGCCAGCAGCATGGACAGGGTCGAGACCCAGTACTTC
CASSMDRVETQYF
>TRBD2|TRBJ2-5|.|TRBV20-1
TGCAGTGCTAGACGATCCCTTTGGACTAGCGGGGGGGTAGAGACCCAGTACTTC
CSARRSLWTSGGVETQYF
>.|TRBJ1-2|.|TRBV4-1
TGCGCCAGCAGCCAAGAAGCGCGCGCAGCTAACTATGGCTACACCTTC
CASSQEARAANYGYTF
>.|TRBJ1-4|many|TRBV27
TGTGCCAGCAGTTTAAGTATGAGGGGCGATGAAAAACTGTTTTTT
CASSLSMRGDEKLFF
>.|TRBJ1-5|many|TRBV6-1
TGTGCCAGCAGTGAAATTCGCTGGGATAAGGGATCATATAGCAATCAGCCCCAGCATTTT
CASSEIRWDKGSYSNQPQHF
>.|TRBJ2-5|.|TRBV7-9
TGTGCCAGCAGCTTCCAGGGCTATCCTAAAGAGACCCAGTACTTC
CASSFQGYPKETQYF
>.|TRBJ2-7|many|TRBV28
TGTGCCAGCAGATCGGGGCCCGCCTACGAGCAGTACTTC
CASRSGPAYEQYF
>TRBD2|TRBJ2-2|many|TRBV24-1
TGTGCCACCAGTGATTTCACACCGACTAGCGGGGGGGCCGGGGAGCTGTTTTTT
CATSDFTPTSGGAGELFF
>.|TRBJ2-7|.|TRBV29-1
TGCAGCGTTGAGACAGGTACGACCTACGAGCAGTACTTC
CSVETGTTYEQYF
>.|TRBJ1-1|once|TRBV11-3
TGTGCCAGCAGCTTAAAGGAGTACACTGAAGCTTTCTTT
CASSLKEYTEAFF
>.|TRBJ2-3|few|TRBV20-1
TGCAGTGCTCCCCGGAGCTTCCCCTCTCTTTTCACAGATACGCAGTATTTT
CSAPRSFPSLFTDTQYF
>.|TRBJ2-3|many|TRBV5-5
TGTGCCAGCAGCTCAGCCAGGACCCTCACAGATACGCAGTATTTT
CASSSARTLTDTQYF
>TRBD1|TRBJ1-2|.|TRBV29-1
TGCAGCGTCCAGGGGGCAGGTGGCTACACCTTC
CSVQGAGGYTF
>TRBD1|TRBJ2-3|.|TRBV11-1
TGTGCCAGCGGACCCGGACAGGGACGTCTCACAGATACGCAGTATTTT
CASGPGQGRLTDTQYF
>.|TRBJ2-1|.|TRBV7-6
TGTGCCAGCAGCCCTGGGGACAATGAGCAGTTCTTC
CASSPGDNEQFF
>.|TRBJ1-5|many|TRBV30
TGTGCCTGCAAGAGTCAGGGGTTTAATCAGCCCCAGCATTTT
CACKSQGFNQPQHF
>TRBD2|TRBJ2-3|many|TRBV29-1
TGCAGCGTTGAGAAAGGACTAGCGGGGACTAGCACAGATACGCAGTATTTT
CSVEKGLAGTSTDTQYF
>.|TRBJ1-2|many|TRBV10-3
TGTGCCATCACCCCGGGGGAGCGGTCTGGCTACACCTTC
CAITPGERSGYTF
>TRBD2|TRBJ2-7|many|TRBV5-1
TGCGCCAGCAGCCCGGGGACTAGCAACGAGCAGTACTTC
CASSPGTSNEQYF
>TRBD1|TRBJ1-2|.|TRBV5-5
TGTGCCAGCAGCTTGGAGGGACAGGGGAACTATGGCTACACCTTC
CASSLEGQGNYGYTF
>TRBD1|TRBJ2-1|many|TRBV11-2
TGTGCCAGCAGCTCATACCGGGACAGGGGAGGCAATGAGCAGTTCTTC
CASSSYRDRGGNEQFF
>.|TRBJ2-7|few|TRBV27
TGTGCCAGCAGTTTGGGCACCGGCGAGCAGTACTTC
CASSLGTGEQYF
>.|TRBJ1-6|many|TRBV28
TGTGCCAGCACGCCTCAACCGGGCTCCTATAATTCACCCCTCCACTTT
CASTPQPGSYNSPLHF
>.|TRBJ2-2|.|TRBV5-5
TGTGCCAGCAGCTTGACCGTAGGACAGAGTAACACCGGGGAGCTGTTTTTT
CASSLTVGQSNTGELFF
>TRBD2|TRBJ2-7|many|TRBV7-8
TGTGCCAGCAGCACCCTGACTAGCGGGCCCTCCATCTCCTACGAGCAGTACTTC
CASSTLTSGPSISYEQYF
>.|TRBJ2-1|many|TRBV9
TGTGCCAGCAGCGTAGCGGGAGACTCCTACAATGAGCAGTTCTTC
CASSVAGDSYNEQFF